The 10 T cell receptor beta chains presented below share a single source sample, sequenced in a study of blood T cell repertoires in COVID-19. Here immunoSEQ multiplex PCR was the method, and the copy in TCRdb shows in-frame clones only, minus some. The sample includes about 98,000 clones, 70% to 85% seen only once; the top ten take about a tenth. Sequencing was done on a sample of peripheral blood. These receptor sequences come from a man between 65 and 85 years old with active or convalescent COVID-19.

The chain joins TRBV7-2 to TRBJ2-5; TRBD2 aligns across 11 bases. V gave up 4 bases and J gave up 5 bases; unmatched junction bases: 6. Germline lookup yields CDR1 SGHTA and CDR2 FQGNSA. The CDR3 sequence is 15 residues long. This CDR3 is CASSYLAGGLETQYF. The CDR3 region has the DNA TGTGCCAGCAGCTACTTAGCGGGGGGGCTTGAGACCCAGTACTTC.

The rearrangement uses TRBV5-1 and TRBJ1-1; 7 bases line up with TRBD1. The germline gives CDR1 SGHRS, CDR2 YFSETQ. The CDR3 spans 13 residues. The ends lost 1 base at V and 3 bases at J; junction bases unmatched: 0. The CDR3 is CASSLQGDTEAFF. CDR3 DNA sequence: TGCGCCAGCAGCTTGCAGGGGGACACTGAAGCTTTCTTT.

The chain employs TRBV4-2 and TRBJ1-5; D unresolved. The CDR3 has 19 residues. Trimming took 0 bases from V and 1 from J, leaving 19 bases between them. Germline loops: CDR1 LGHNA, CDR2 YNFKEQ. In DNA form, the CDR3 reads TGTGCCAGCAGCCAAGAGTTTGGGCGAAGGCAACCCAGCAATCAGCCCCAGCATTTT. This codes for CASSQEFGRRQPSNQPQHF.

This clone turned up a few times. The V call is TRBV7-9, the J call TRBJ1-1, with TRBD1 matching over 7 bases. Germline lookup yields CDR1 SEHNR and CDR2 FQNEAQ (reference sequence). V trimming: 5 bases; J trimming: 7 bases; junction bases outside the gene matches: 7. The CDR3 runs 13 residues. CDR3 in amino acids: CASSPGQAYEAFF. CDR3 bases: TGTGCCAGCAGCCCCGGACAGGCGTATGAAGCTTTCTTT.

The chain combines TRBV30 with TRBJ2-1, with 8 bases aligning to TRBD2. CDR3 size: 14 residues. Germline values: CDR1 GTSNPN, CDR2 SVGIG (reference sequence). CDR3 DNA: TGTGCGTGGGATGGCGGGGGGATAGTAAATGAGCAGTTCTTC. Translation: CAWDGGGIVNEQFF. Drawing the rest from reference TRBV30 and TRBJ2-1, the complete variable domain is SQTIHQWPATLVQPVGSPLSLECTVEGTSNPNLYWYRQAAGRGLQLLFYSVGIGQISSEVPQNLSASRPQDRQFILSSKKLLLSDSGFYLCAWDGGGIVNEQFFGPGTRLTVL.

V gene TRBV6-2 or TRBV6-3 combines with J gene TRBJ2-3; 10 bases are shared with TRBD2. J gave up 5 bases and V 2 bases, and 7 bases lay outside the gene matches. This CDR3 has 16 amino acids. Per the germline V gene, CDR1 is MNHEY and CDR2 is SVGEGT. CDR3 sequence: CASSYGSGGLRDTQYF. CDR3 DNA sequence: TGTGCCAGCAGTTACGGTAGCGGGGGGCTGAGAGATACGCAGTATTTT.

The chain joins TRBV6-6 to TRBJ1-6, with no clear D. Trimming pared 2 bases from V and 5 bases from J, leaving 7 bases between. Germline CDR1 and CDR2: MNHNY and SVGAGI (reference sequence). This CDR3 is built from 14 residues. The CDR3 DNA is TGTGCCAGCAGTTACCCCGAGGATAATTCACCCCTCCACTTT. Its translation: CASSYPEDNSPLHF.

The V gene is TRBV11-1, the J gene TRBJ1-1; TRBD1 matches 11 bases. The germline gives CDR1 SGHAT, CDR2 FQDESV (reference sequence). V lost 5 bases, J lost 4 bases, and 6 bases stayed unmatched. There are 15 residues in the CDR3. CDR3 region: CASSSWDRGATEAFF. The CDR3 DNA follows: TGTGCCAGCAGCAGCTGGGACAGGGGGGCCACTGAAGCTTTCTTT.

The sample holds a few counts of this clone. The chain has TRBV20-1 and TRBJ1-6; D gene uncertain. V was shortened by 3 bases and J by 2 bases, with 8 bases between the two germline ends. The CDR3 length is 14 residues. Germline CDR1 and CDR2: DFQATT and SNEGSKA (reference sequence). The CDR3 nucleotides read TGCAGTGCTAGTCTGTCTCCCTATAATTCACCCCTCCACTTT. Translation gives CSASLSPYNSPLHF.

The rearrangement links TRBV21-1 to TRBJ2-2; no DNA check was done on the table's D call, TRBD1. TRBV21-1 is deemed a pseudogene. The length of the CDR3 is 16 residues. CDR3 amino acids: CASSKASTQNTGELFF. CDR3 coding DNA: TGTGCCAGCAGCAAAGCAAGTACACAGAACACCGGGGAGCTGTTTTTT.